A single sample is the source of the 15 T cell receptor beta chains below, sequenced in a study of patients and donors after allogeneic stem cell transplantation. TCRdb processed the RT-PCR reads anew with MiXCR; each CDR3 protein has one entry. The table has approximately 200,000 distinct CDR3 sequences, 11% to 15% seen once; the top ten hold approximately 10%. Sequencing used blood, either unsorted or a sorted T cell fraction (not recorded which). The source of these receptors is a human donor who was either an allogeneic HSCT recipient or a stem cell or donor lymphocyte infusion donor (not recorded which). It is not recorded whose cells these are; they may come from a transplant donor.

In its sample, this clonotype was seen many times. The rearrangement links TRBV12-3 or TRBV12-4 to TRBJ1-2, with D uncertain. V lost 8 bases to trimming and J lost 2 bases, with 9 bases between them. The CDR3 contains 12 residues. The CDR3: CASCRANYGYTF. DNA for the CDR3: TGTGCCAGCTGTCGGGCGAACTATGGCTACACCTTC.

This clonotype was seen a handful of times. This sequence joins TRBV9 and TRBJ2-5; no firm D call. The V gene lost 4 bases and the J gene lost 3 bases, with 10 bases spanning the gap. This CDR3 spans 13 amino acids. Per the germline V gene, CDR1 is SGDLS and CDR2 is YYNGEE. The CDR3 DNA is TGTGCCAGCAGCACCCAGCTCAAAGAGACCCAGTACTTC. Translating gives CASSTQLKETQYF. Full variable domain (missing parts from reference TRBV9 and TRBJ2-5): DSGVTQTPKHLITATGQRVTLRCSPRSGDLSVYWYQQSLDQGLQFLIQYYNGEERAKGNILERFSAQQFPDLHSELNLSSLELGDSALYFCASSTQLKETQYFGPGTRLLVL.

This clonotype turned up a few times. The chain recombines TRBV6-2 or TRBV6-3 with TRBJ1-6; 9 positions agree with TRBD1. The CDR3 is 13 amino acids. Unmatched junction bases numbered 4, after V lost 6 bases and J lost 10 bases. CDR1 and CDR2 (germline): MNHEY, SVGEGT. The CDR3 here is CASRDRGPSPLHF. The CDR3 DNA is TGTGCCAGCAGGGACAGGGGTCCCTCACCCCTCCACTTT.

Only a few counts were recorded for this clonotype. This chain uses TRBV2 with TRBJ2-6, with unresolved D. Germline CDR1 SNHLY, CDR2 FYNNEI. The CDR3 length is 15 residues. Trimming shortened V by 1 base and J by 2 bases, and 6 bases separated the two germline ends. CDR3 residues: CASSEGFPGANVLTF. The CDR3 DNA sequence: TGTGCCAGCAGTGAAGGGTTCCCTGGGGCCAACGTCCTGACTTTC.

The chain links TRBV11-1 to TRBJ2-1; the match to TRBD2 covers 7 bases. The CDR3 extends over 20 amino acids. V trimming: 5 bases; J trimming: 4 bases; junction bases outside the gene matches: 23. In germline, CDR1 is SGHAT, CDR2 FQDESV (reference sequence). The CDR3 nucleotides are TGTGCCAGCAGCCACCCTATGAGAGCCCTTGGGACTACTTTATACAATGAGCAGTTCTTC. Its translation: CASSHPMRALGTTLYNEQFF.

J is TRBJ2-1 and V is TRBV20-1, with 15 bases lining up with TRBD2. After removal of 6 bases from V and 7 bases from J, the junction contained 13 bases not matched to a gene. Germline lookup yields CDR1 DFQATT and CDR2 SNEGSKA (reference sequence). The CDR3 loop spans 17 amino acids. Here the CDR3 reads CSAKSGLAGGRGNEQFF. The CDR3 DNA sequence: TGCAGTGCCAAATCCGGACTAGCGGGAGGGAGGGGTAATGAGCAGTTCTTC.

CDR3 sequence: CASSVAPGGGGIMETQYF. The CDR3 region has the DNA TGTGCCAGCAGCGTAGCCCCAGGAGGAGGGGGAATCATGGAGACCCAGTACTTC. V is TRBV9 and J is TRBJ2-5, with D tentatively TRBD1 or TRBD2 (6 bases each). CDR3 length: 18 amino acids. Germline values: CDR1 SGDLS, CDR2 YYNGEE. The V end lost 0 bases, the J end lost 5 bases, and 23 bases lay between the germline ends.

The table lists this clonotype with a few counts. The chain uses TRBV7-3 and TRBJ1-1; D not resolved. The CDR3 totals 13 residues. Germline lookup yields CDR1 SGHTA and CDR2 FQGTGA. The V gene lost 8 bases and the J gene lost 2 bases, with 12 bases spanning the gap. CDR3 sequence: CASREGSNTEAFF. As DNA, the CDR3 is TGTGCCAGCCGGGAGGGCTCAAACACTGAAGCTTTCTTT. Based on the CDR3 plus reference TRBV7-3 and TRBJ1-1, the full variable domain is GAGVSQTPSNKVTEKGKYVELRCDPISGHTALYWYRQSLGQGPEFLIYFQGTGAADDSGLPNDRFFAVRPEGSVSTLKIQRTERGDSAVYLCASREGSNTEAFFGQGTRLTVV.

The V call is TRBV4-1, the J call TRBJ1-1; D remains ambiguous. Trimming left V 3 bases short and J 3 bases short, with 11 bases between. This CDR3 comprises 14 residues. CDR1 and CDR2 (germline): MGHRA, YSYEKL. The CDR3 DNA reads TGCGCCAGCAGCCAGGGCCGGCGGGACACTGAAGCTTTCTTT. Its translation is CASSQGRRDTEAFF.

This clonotype was found a few times. V gene TRBV20-1 combines with J gene TRBJ2-4, with 7 bases fitting TRBD2. The length of the CDR3 is 14 residues. Germline assignment: CDR1 DFQATT and CDR2 SNEGSKA (reference sequence). Losses at the gene ends were 2 bases for V and 7 bases for J; bases not matched to a gene: 8. The CDR3 region is CSARSSREYNIQYF. CDR3 DNA: TGCAGTGCTAGATCTTCGCGGGAGTACAACATTCAGTACTTC.

This clonotype was recorded a few times. V is TRBV4-1 and J is TRBJ2-3, with 7 positions matching TRBD1. CDR3 size: 17 residues. V gave up 0 bases and J gave up 2 bases; unmatched junction bases: 8. CDR1 is MGHRA, CDR2 YSYEKL, per germline. The DNA for the CDR3 is TGCGCCAGCAGCCAAGAACAGACAGGGTGGGACACAGATACGCAGTATTTT. Translated: CASSQEQTGWDTDTQYF.

This clonotype was picked up many times. The chain is built from TRBV4-2 and TRBJ1-1; no clear D. The V end lost 1 base, the J end lost 2 bases, and 11 bases lay between the germline ends. The CDR3 runs to 15 residues. Germline V gene sequence: CDR1 LGHNA, CDR2 YNFKEQ. In nucleotides, the CDR3 is TGTGCCAGCAGCCAAGGGTTGGGAAGAAACACTGAAGCTTTCTTT. This gives the protein CASSQGLGRNTEAFF.

This clonotype was observed many times. The chain couples TRBV29-1 to TRBJ2-7, with D hard to call. Germline loops: CDR1 SQVTM, CDR2 ANQGSEA. V was cut by 0 bases and J by 3 bases, with 6 bases left in between. CDR3 length: 12 residues. The DNA of the CDR3 is TGCAGCGTTGAAGACACTTTCTACGAGCAGTACTTC. Protein product: CSVEDTFYEQYF.

The chain uses TRBV11-2 and TRBJ2-1; no definite D call. Germline-derived CDR1 and CDR2 are SGHAT and FQNNGV. There are 14 residues in the CDR3. The V and J ends lost 2 bases and 6 bases respectively, with 11 bases between them. CDR3 sequence: CASSLLIRSNEQFF. For the CDR3, the DNA is TGTGCCAGCAGCTTACTCATTCGGTCCAATGAGCAGTTCTTC.

This clonotype was seen a few times. The rearrangement uses TRBV25-1 and TRBJ2-7; the match to TRBD2 covers 13 bases. Germline CDR1 is MGHDK and CDR2 is SYGVNS. Trimming cost V 3 bases and J 3 bases; bases outside gene matches: 8. This CDR3 region has 17 residues. CDR3 sequence reads: CASSDSGTSGEVYEQYF. The CDR3 bases are TGTGCCAGCAGTGATTCCGGGACTAGCGGGGAGGTCTACGAGCAGTACTTC.